A selection of T cell receptor beta chains follows, all from one sample in a study of shared clonotypes between healthy human individuals. Assay: immunoSEQ multiplex PCR; the TCRdb copy retains only in-frame clones and omits some. In the table there are 100,000 or so clones, about 71% of which are singletons. Material for sequencing was memory CD8+ T cells sorted from blood. Receptors originate from a woman in her twenties or thirties in good health. CDR3s include the opening cysteine and the closing phenylalanine or tryptophan. A D gene is named only where the DNA matches it firmly. A row's size may be missing; if present it is once, few, many or a size class.

CDR3aa,CDR3nt,j_gene,d_gene,abundance,len,v_gene
CASSDRASGGELFF,TGTGCCAGCAGTGACAGGGCCTCGGGCGGGGAGCTGTTTTTT,TRBJ2-2,-,-,14,TRBV6-4
CASSERFDTLNTEAFF,TGTGCCAGCAGTGAAAGATTTGACACATTGAACACTGAAGCTTTCTTT,TRBJ1-1,-,-,16,TRBV2
CASSLTFGPEAFF,TGTGCCAGCAGTTTGACATTCGGCCCTGAAGCTTTCTTT,TRBJ1-1,-,-,13,TRBV27
CASSLASEGRDEQFF,TGCGCCAGCAGCCTAGCTAGCGAGGGTCGGGATGAGCAGTTCTTC,TRBJ2-1,-,few,15,TRBV5-1
CASVLKQAMNTEAFF,TGTGCCAGCGTGCTGAAACAGGCCATGAACACTGAAGCTTTCTTT,TRBJ1-1,-,-,15,TRBV28
CSVVGAVNIYNEQFF,TGCAGCGTTGTAGGAGCGGTCAATATCTACAATGAGCAGTTCTTC,TRBJ2-1,-,-,15,TRBV29-1
CASRPGSNQPQHF,TGTGCCAGCAGGCCGGGGTCCAATCAGCCCCAGCATTTT,TRBJ1-5,-,few,13,TRBV2
CASSQVDNNYGYTF,TGTGCCAGCAGCCAAGTGGACAACAACTATGGCTACACCTTC,TRBJ1-2,-,-,14,TRBV4-2
CASSIEGMNTEAFF,TGTGCCAGTAGTATTGAGGGAATGAACACTGAAGCTTTCTTT,TRBJ1-1,-,few,14,TRBV19
CASTPTGEMGDTQYF,TGTGCCAGCACCCCTACAGGGGAGATGGGAGATACGCAGTATTTT,TRBJ2-3,TRBD1,-,15,TRBV28
CASTGTSGRVPYEQYF,TGTGCCAGTACCGGGACTAGCGGGAGAGTTCCCTACGAGCAGTACTTC,TRBJ2-7,TRBD2,-,16,TRBV2
CASSSRDIAYEQYF,TGTGCCAGCAGCTCCCGGGACATTGCCTACGAGCAGTACTTC,TRBJ2-7,-,few,14,TRBV11-2
CASSGPGGGMNNVGNEQFF,TGTGCCAGCAGCGGGCCGGGTGGGGGAATGAATAACGTTGGCAATGAGCAGTTCTTC,TRBJ2-1,-,-,19,TRBV7-9
CASSYGGGGLYGYTF,TGTGCCAGCAGCTATGGGGGTGGGGGCCTCTATGGCTACACCTTC,TRBJ1-2,-,-,15,TRBV11-3
CASSLNAGGAYEQYF,TGTGCCAGCAGCTTAAATGCGGGAGGGGCCTACGAGCAGTACTTC,TRBJ2-7,TRBD2,-,15,TRBV7-3
CASRQGSGEKLFF,TGTGCCAGCCGACAGGGGTCGGGTGAAAAACTGTTTTTT,TRBJ1-4,TRBD1,-,13,TRBV6-1
CASSPGQGVYEQYF,TGTGCCAGCAGCCCGGGACAGGGGGTCTACGAGCAGTACTTC,TRBJ2-7,TRBD1,few,14,TRBV7-7
CASSLSQGANYGYTF,TGTGCCAGCAGTTTATCTCAGGGTGCCAACTATGGCTACACCTTC,TRBJ1-2,-,-,15,TRBV28
CASSPGQNTEAFF,TGTGCCAGCAGCCCGGGCCAGAACACTGAAGCTTTCTTT,TRBJ1-1,-,few,13,TRBV13
CATFTSSYEQYF,TGTGCCACCTTTACGAGCTCCTACGAGCAGTACTTC,TRBJ2-7,-,few,12,TRBV28
CASSLGAGTRDEQYF,TGTGCCAGCAGCTTAGGGGCAGGCACTCGAGACGAGCAGTACTTC,TRBJ2-7,-,-,15,TRBV11-3
CASSRGSGRARDTQYF,TGTGCCAGCTCAAGGGGTAGCGGGAGGGCGCGGGATACGCAGTATTTT,TRBJ2-3,TRBD2,once,16,TRBV13